This passage covers 5 T cell receptor beta chains from one sample sequenced in a study of T cells expressing NK-cell markers. TCRdb processed the 5' RACE reads again and assigns one entry to each CDR3 protein, with no DNA. The sample's table shows about 460,000 distinct CDR3 sequences. Sequencing input: blood T cells: a sorted CD56 or NKG2C T cell subset, CD4+ or CD8+ T cells, or bulk PBMC T cells (not recorded which). The receptors were gathered from a woman in her fifties or sixties in good health.

V gene TRBV3-1 combines with J gene TRBJ1-2; TCRdb selects TRBD1, and the lack of DNA leaves this call unchecked. From germline, CDR1 is LGHDT and CDR2 YNNKEL (reference sequence). The CDR3 is 13 residues long. CDR3 sequence: CASSRGTSPGYTF.

The rearrangement uses TRBV7-3 and TRBJ1-5; TCRdb outputs TRBD1, but without DNA this stays unchecked. Germline V lookup: CDR1 SGHTA, CDR2 FQGTGA. The CDR3 length is 19 residues. The CDR3 sequence is CASSLTPWLDTLGNQPQHF.

The chain couples TRBV4-1 to TRBJ1-2; TCRdb lists TRBD1, though no DNA is available to test this call. CDR1 and CDR2 (germline): MGHRA, YSYEKL. The CDR3 consists of 15 residues. The CDR3 sequence: CASSSPGQGRRGYTF.

The chain carries TRBV18 and TRBJ2-1; TCRdb designates TRBD2, a call that cannot be tested without DNA. The CDR3 extends over 16 amino acids. CDR1 is KGHSH, CDR2 LQKENI, per germline. The CDR3 here is CASSPPGGVVGNEQFF.

CDR3 protein: CASSLTLRLAGGRGSYNEQFF. The chain recombines TRBV11-3 with TRBJ2-1; TCRdb indicates TRBD2, and absent DNA this call remains unverified. Germline CDR1 SGHNT, CDR2 YENEEA. The CDR3 runs 21 residues.